This is a list of T cell receptor beta chains from one sample in a study of blood T cell repertoires in COVID-19. Sequenced by immunoSEQ multiplex PCR; TCRdb stores in-frame clones only, minus some. The data contain some 300,000 clones, 85% to 90% of them singletons. Sequencing input: peripheral blood. These receptors were collected from a woman between 40 and 55 years old with COVID-19, enrolled during active disease. The CDR3 runs from the conserved cysteine through the conserved F or W. A D gene is named only where the DNA matches it firmly. Clone size is given for some rows only: seen once, a few or many times, or a class if the clone is expanded.

d_gene: NA; v_gene: TRBV6-1; abundance: NA; j_gene: TRBJ2-1; CDR3nt: TGTGCCAGCAGTGAACCCACTAGCTCCTACAATGAGCAGTTCTTC; CDR3aa: CASSEPTSSYNEQFF
d_gene: TRBD1; v_gene: TRBV3-1/TRBV3-2; abundance: once; j_gene: TRBJ1-3; CDR3nt: TGTGCCAGCAGCCAAGCTGGGACAGTTGGAAACACCATATATTTT; CDR3aa: CASSQAGTVGNTIYF
d_gene: NA; v_gene: TRBV28; abundance: NA; j_gene: TRBJ2-4; CDR3nt: TGTGCCAGCAGTTTCCAAGCGGCGGAGGCCAAAAACATTCAGTACTTC; CDR3aa: CASSFQAAEAKNIQYF
d_gene: NA; v_gene: TRBV11-2; abundance: NA; j_gene: TRBJ1-5; CDR3nt: TGTGCCAGCAGCTCGGGGGATAATCAGCCCCAGCATTTT; CDR3aa: CASSSGDNQPQHF
d_gene: NA; v_gene: TRBV11-1; abundance: NA; j_gene: TRBJ2-5; CDR3nt: TGTGCCAGCAGCCCAGGGGCCTGGGAGACCCAGTACTTC; CDR3aa: CASSPGAWETQYF
d_gene: NA; v_gene: TRBV11-3; abundance: NA; j_gene: TRBJ2-1; CDR3nt: TGTGCCAGCAGCTTAGCGGGAGTCGGGTACAATGAGCAGTTCTTC; CDR3aa: CASSLAGVGYNEQFF
d_gene: NA; v_gene: TRBV3-1/TRBV3-2; abundance: NA; j_gene: TRBJ2-1; CDR3nt: TGTGCCAGCAGTCAGATGACTAGTAGCAATGAGCAGTTCTTC; CDR3aa: CASSQMTSSNEQFF
d_gene: NA; v_gene: TRBV28; abundance: NA; j_gene: TRBJ1-1; CDR3nt: TGTGCCAGCAGTTTATTACAGGGAATTATGAACACTGAAGCTTTCTTT; CDR3aa: CASSLLQGIMNTEAFF
d_gene: NA; v_gene: TRBV19; abundance: NA; j_gene: TRBJ1-4; CDR3nt: TGTGCCAGTAGTATTTCAGGGCGGGGTGAAAAACTGTTTTTT; CDR3aa: CASSISGRGEKLFF
d_gene: TRBD2; v_gene: TRBV2; abundance: NA; j_gene: TRBJ2-7; CDR3nt: TGTGCCAGCAGTGAAGTCTTGTGGAGCGGGAGTGGGCAGCAGTACTTC; CDR3aa: CASSEVLWSGSGQQYF
d_gene: NA; v_gene: TRBV7-2; abundance: NA; j_gene: TRBJ2-6; CDR3nt: TGTGCCAGCAGCTTAGCGGGAGGCCACTCTGGGGCCAACGTCCTGACTTTC; CDR3aa: CASSLAGGHSGANVLTF
d_gene: NA; v_gene: TRBV7-9; abundance: many; j_gene: TRBJ2-7; CDR3nt: TGTGCCAGCAGCTCCCAGGGGGGTCTCCTCGAGCAGTACTTC; CDR3aa: CASSSQGGLLEQYF
d_gene: TRBD2; v_gene: TRBV15; abundance: NA; j_gene: TRBJ2-7; CDR3nt: TGTGCCACCAGCAAGCGGGGCGGGAGTCGCTACGAGCAGTACTTC; CDR3aa: CATSKRGGSRYEQYF
d_gene: TRBD1; v_gene: TRBV6-6; abundance: NA; j_gene: TRBJ2-4; CDR3nt: TGTGCCAGCAGTTACTCGAGGGACAGGGGTTTTGGCATTCAGTACTTC; CDR3aa: CASSYSRDRGFGIQYF
d_gene: NA; v_gene: TRBV30; abundance: NA; j_gene: TRBJ2-2; CDR3nt: TGTGCCTGGACTGTCGACACCGGGGAGCTGTTTTTT; CDR3aa: CAWTVDTGELFF
d_gene: TRBD2; v_gene: TRBV3-1/TRBV3-2; abundance: NA; j_gene: TRBJ2-3; CDR3nt: TGTGCCAGCAGCCGATTCGCGGGGGGGTACACAGATACGCAGTATTTT; CDR3aa: CASSRFAGGYTDTQYF
d_gene: NA; v_gene: TRBV18; abundance: NA; j_gene: TRBJ2-7; CDR3nt: TGTGCCAGCTCACGTACAGGGTCCTACGAGCAGTACTTC; CDR3aa: CASSRTGSYEQYF
d_gene: NA; v_gene: TRBV4-1; abundance: NA; j_gene: TRBJ1-1; CDR3nt: TGCGCCAGCAGCCAAGTAGGGGGGGGGACTGAAGCTTTCTTT; CDR3aa: CASSQVGGGTEAFF
d_gene: TRBD1; v_gene: TRBV7-2; abundance: NA; j_gene: TRBJ1-2; CDR3nt: TGTGCCAGCAGACCAGGGCCAGGGGGCGCGTATGGCTACACCTTC; CDR3aa: CASRPGPGGAYGYTF
d_gene: TRBD1; v_gene: TRBV5-5; abundance: NA; j_gene: TRBJ1-5; CDR3nt: TGTGCCAGCAGCTTAGGCCAGGGGGAGAATCAGCCCCAGCATTTT; CDR3aa: CASSLGQGENQPQHF
d_gene: NA; v_gene: TRBV15; abundance: NA; j_gene: TRBJ1-4; CDR3nt: TGTGCCACCAGCAGAGTCATCGGTACAACTAATGAAAAACTGTTTTTT; CDR3aa: CATSRVIGTTNEKLFF
d_gene: NA; v_gene: TRBV7-2; abundance: NA; j_gene: TRBJ2-2; CDR3nt: TGTGCCAGCAGCCCCCAGGGGACCGGGGAGCTGTTTTTT; CDR3aa: CASSPQGTGELFF
d_gene: TRBD1; v_gene: TRBV7-3; abundance: NA; j_gene: TRBJ1-3; CDR3nt: TGTGCCAGCAGTTTGGACAGGGGAAACACCATATATTTT; CDR3aa: CASSLDRGNTIYF
d_gene: NA; v_gene: TRBV29-1; abundance: NA; j_gene: TRBJ1-4; CDR3nt: TGCAGCGTTGGAAGCAATGAAAAACTGTTTTTT; CDR3aa: CSVGSNEKLFF
d_gene: TRBD1; v_gene: TRBV15; abundance: NA; j_gene: TRBJ1-2; CDR3nt: TGTGCCACCAGCAGAGAAGGGGGACAGGGTGGCTATGGCTACACCTTC; CDR3aa: CATSREGGQGGYGYTF
d_gene: NA; v_gene: TRBV10-3; abundance: few; j_gene: TRBJ2-7; CDR3nt: TGTGCCATCACTGCGACAGGACGAGCCTACGAGCAGTACTTC; CDR3aa: CAITATGRAYEQYF
d_gene: TRBD1; v_gene: TRBV7-6; abundance: NA; j_gene: TRBJ1-6; CDR3nt: TGTGCCAGCAGCTTAGCGGGCAGGGGGTCAAATTCACCCCTCCACTTT; CDR3aa: CASSLAGRGSNSPLHF
d_gene: TRBD1; v_gene: TRBV7-3; abundance: few; j_gene: TRBJ2-6; CDR3nt: TGTGCCAGCAGCTCCACCACACCCGACAGGGTGTCTGGGGCCAACGTCCTGACTTTC; CDR3aa: CASSSTTPDRVSGANVLTF
d_gene: NA; v_gene: TRBV4-2; abundance: NA; j_gene: TRBJ2-3; CDR3nt: TGTGCCAGCAGCCAAGTTCTGAGCACAGATACGCAGTATTTT; CDR3aa: CASSQVLSTDTQYF
d_gene: NA; v_gene: TRBV7-9; abundance: once; j_gene: TRBJ2-2; CDR3nt: TGTGCCAGCAGCTTACAGGTCTCCCTATCTCGCTCGTCCGGGGAGCTGTTTTTT; CDR3aa: CASSLQVSLSRSSGELFF
d_gene: NA; v_gene: TRBV12-3/TRBV12-4; abundance: NA; j_gene: TRBJ1-1; CDR3nt: TGTGCCAGCACCCAGGGCAGCGAAGCTTTCTTT; CDR3aa: CASTQGSEAFF
d_gene: NA; v_gene: TRBV11-2; abundance: NA; j_gene: TRBJ2-1; CDR3nt: TGTGCCAGCAGCTTAGACCCAGGGGGGTACAATGAGCAGTTCTTC; CDR3aa: CASSLDPGGYNEQFF
d_gene: NA; v_gene: TRBV5-8; abundance: NA; j_gene: TRBJ2-2; CDR3nt: TGTGCCAGCAGCTTGGTATCGAACACCGGGGAGCTGTTTTTT; CDR3aa: CASSLVSNTGELFF
d_gene: TRBD2; v_gene: TRBV19; abundance: NA; j_gene: TRBJ2-7; CDR3nt: TGTGCCAGTAGTATACCGGGACTAGCGGGATCTTCGGACACCGAGCAGTACTTC; CDR3aa: CASSIPGLAGSSDTEQYF
d_gene: TRBD1; v_gene: TRBV28; abundance: NA; j_gene: TRBJ2-7; CDR3nt: TGTGCCAGCAGAAAGGGACAGACCTACTACGAGCAGTACTTC; CDR3aa: CASRKGQTYYEQYF
d_gene: NA; v_gene: TRBV19; abundance: once; j_gene: TRBJ2-5; CDR3nt: TGTGCCAGTAGTATTCCAGGGCAAGAGACCCAGTACTTC; CDR3aa: CASSIPGQETQYF
d_gene: NA; v_gene: TRBV19; abundance: once; j_gene: TRBJ2-1; CDR3nt: TGTGCCAGCTCCTTTCGGGTTTCCTACAATGAGCAGTTCTTC; CDR3aa: CASSFRVSYNEQFF